A single sample gave rise to the 9 T cell receptor beta chains below, sequenced in a study of blood T cell repertoires in COVID-19. The table came from immunoSEQ multiplex PCR; TCRdb's copy has only in-frame clones and leaves some out. The sample lists just over 15,000 clones, approximately 80% occurring once. The specimen was peripheral blood. These receptors all come from a human donor in a cohort sampled during active COVID-19.

The V and J genes are TRBV7-9 and TRBJ2-2; 7 nucleotides align to TRBD1. The CDR3 is 15 amino acids. The germline V gene has CDR1 SEHNR and CDR2 FQNEAQ (reference sequence). J gave up 5 bases and V 5 bases, and 8 bases lay outside the gene matches. In DNA, the CDR3 is TGTGCCAGCAGCCTAGACAGGGTCGGAACCGGGGAGCTGTTTTTT. This codes for CASSLDRVGTGELFF.

CDR3 in amino acids: CASSLGGGGMNTEAFF. CDR3 DNA: TGTGCCAGCAGCTTAGGGGGGGGCGGGATGAACACTGAAGCTTTCTTT. The gene calls are TRBV7-2 and TRBJ1-1, with D tentatively TRBD1 (6 bases). The CDR3 is 16 amino acids. Germline CDR1 and CDR2: SGHTA and FQGNSA. V lost 1 base to trimming and J lost 0 bases, with 12 bases between them. Together with reference TRBV7-2 and TRBJ1-1, the CDR3 gives the full variable domain: GAGVSQSPSNKVTEKGKDVELRCDPISGHTALYWYRQSLGQGLEFLIYFQGNSAPDKSGLPSDRFSAERTGGSVSTLTIQRTQQEDSAVYLCASSLGGGGMNTEAFFGQGTRLTVV.

The chain combines TRBV5-1 with TRBJ2-5, with TRBD1 as a possible D gene (6 bases). Germline V gives CDR1 SGHRS, CDR2 YFSETQ. The CDR3 is made up of 13 amino acids. Trimming pared 7 bases from V and 5 bases from J, leaving 15 bases between. For the CDR3, the DNA is TGCGCCAGCGGTACAGGGTCATTGGAGACCCAGTACTTC. It codes for CASGTGSLETQYF.

This chain links TRBV7-9 with TRBJ1-4; D may be TRBD1 (5 bases). CDR1 and CDR2 from the germline V gene are SEHNR and FQNEAQ (reference sequence). This CDR3 is 15 amino acids long. Trimming shortened V by 1 base and J by 6 bases, and 12 bases separated the two germline ends. CDR3 in amino acids: CASSLGSGLDEKLFF. CDR3 DNA sequence: TGTGCCAGCAGCTTAGGGTCAGGGCTGGATGAAAAACTGTTTTTT.

This rearrangement joins TRBV5-5 to TRBJ2-1; the match to TRBD2 covers 11 bases. Germline V gene sequence: CDR1 SGHKS, CDR2 YYEKEE (reference sequence). The CDR3 length is 15 residues. With V trimmed by 4 bases and J by 4 bases, 4 bases remained unmatched. The CDR3 coding sequence is TGTGCCAGCAGCCAAACTAGCGGGGGTTACAATGAGCAGTTCTTC. This translates into CASSQTSGGYNEQFF.

The chain joins TRBV7-9 to TRBJ1-2; unclear D gene. The CDR3 totals 11 residues. With 6 bases removed from V and 7 bases from J, the gap between germline ends came to 9 bases. Germline values: CDR1 SEHNR, CDR2 FQNEAQ (reference sequence). CDR3: CASRENFGYTF. For the CDR3, the DNA is TGTGCCAGCAGGGAGAATTTTGGCTACACCTTC.

The chain uses TRBV12-3 or TRBV12-4 and TRBJ2-5; D remains unclear. V was trimmed by 7 bases and J by 4 bases, leaving 7 bases between them. The CDR3 loop spans 11 amino acids. The CDR3 bases are TGTGCCAGCACCTCTACAGAGACCCAGTACTTC. Encoded protein: CASTSTETQYF.

This clone showed up just a few times. V usage is TRBV4-2 and J usage is TRBJ2-2; D perhaps matches TRBD2 (6 bases). Between the trimmed V and J ends, which lost 1 base and 6 bases, there was a span of 9 bases. Germline loops: CDR1 LGHNA, CDR2 YNFKEQ. The CDR3 extends over 14 amino acids. DNA for the CDR3: TGTGCCAGCAGCCAAGGGTGGGAGGCCGGGGAGCTGTTTTTT. Translating gives CASSQGWEAGELFF.

The CDR3: CASSFRVTYGYTF. CDR3 bases: TGTGCCAGCAGCTTCAGGGTTACATATGGCTACACCTTC. V and J are TRBV5-6 and TRBJ1-2, with D perhaps TRBD1 (5 bases). From germline, CDR1 is SGHDT and CDR2 YYEEEE. The CDR3 has 13 residues. V was shortened by 2 bases and J by 5 bases, with 10 bases between the two germline ends.